The clone carrying this T cell receptor (beta chain) showed up just a few times. Sequenced by immunoSEQ multiplex PCR; TCRdb stores in-frame clones only, minus some. The sample includes about 200,000 clones, roughly 85% of them seen just once. The data derive from a study of blood T cell repertoires in COVID-19. Study overall: Samples taken during acute and convalescent COVID-19 were collected in the United States, Italy and Spain.

CDR1 and CDR2 from the germline V gene are LNHDA and SQIVND (reference sequence). This CDR3 spans 15 amino acids. Trimming took off 1 base at V and 9 bases at J, with 16 bases between the two ends. Participants came from around 25 US areas, aged roughly 18 to 100 years. The study recruited exposed participants who had met a COVID-19 case within 2 weeks before entry. The sequenced sample was PBMCs or T cells enriched from blood (not recorded which). The chain has TRBV19 and TRBJ1-5, with a possible D match to TRBD1 (5 bases). This TCR was recovered from a woman aged 45-59 years who had been exposed to COVID-19. The CDR3 spells CASSIVEAGEGPQHF. The CDR3 DNA follows: TGTGCCAGTAGTATAGTTGAGGCGGGGGAAGGGCCCCAGCATTTT.